This entry lists 3 T cell receptor beta chains sequenced from one sample in a study of cytomegalovirus exposure and HLA in healthy donors. PCR used 60 Vbeta primers and 13 Jbeta primers. TCRdb keeps only in-frame clones here, not all; method: immunoSEQ multiplex PCR. Across some 120,000 clones, the top ten clones capture 3% to 4.5% of the sample. Sequencing was performed on PBMCs. These receptors all stem from a man between 18 and 29 years old in good health and CMV-seronegative.

The CDR3 nucleotides read TGTGCCACCAGCAATCAGGGGGTGAAGACCCAGTACTTC. This encodes CATSNQGVKTQYF. The V gene is TRBV15, the J gene TRBJ2-5, with 7 bases lining up with TRBD1. Losses at the gene ends were 4 bases for V and 6 bases for J; bases not matched to a gene: 5. CDR1 LNHNV and CDR2 YYDKDF come from the germline V gene (reference sequence). The CDR3 runs to 13 residues.

This chain joins TRBV7-9 and TRBJ2-3, with D unresolved. The CDR3 is 12 residues long. The V end was cut by 5 bases, the J end by 9 bases, with 12 bases between. The germline V gene has CDR1 SEHNR and CDR2 FQNEAQ (reference sequence). CDR3 coding DNA: TGTGCCAGCAGCCCCCCATCAGGAACGCAGTATTTT. Translating it yields CASSPPSGTQYF.

V is TRBV5-1 and J is TRBJ2-7; 10 bases align to TRBD1. CDR3 length equals 14 residues. The germline V gene encodes CDR1 SGHRS and CDR2 YFSETQ. V lost 4 bases, J lost 4 bases, and 5 bases stayed unmatched. Here the CDR3 DNA reads TGCGCCAGCAGCGTGACAGGGGGCTCGTACGAGCAGTACTTC. Protein product: CASSVTGGSYEQYF.